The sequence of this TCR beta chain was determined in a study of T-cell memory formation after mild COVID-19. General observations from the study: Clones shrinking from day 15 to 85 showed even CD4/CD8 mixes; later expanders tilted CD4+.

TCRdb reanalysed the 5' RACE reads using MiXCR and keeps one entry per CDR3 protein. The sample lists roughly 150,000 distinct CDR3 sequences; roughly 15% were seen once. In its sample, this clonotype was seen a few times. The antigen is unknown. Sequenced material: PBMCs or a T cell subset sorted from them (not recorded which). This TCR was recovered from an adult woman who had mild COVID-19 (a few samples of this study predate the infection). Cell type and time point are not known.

CDR3 sequence reads: CASSSLPIAGGPTDTQYF. In nucleotides, the CDR3 is TGCGCCAGCAGCTCTCTACCCATAGCGGGGGGGCCAACAGATACGCAGTATTTT. The V and J genes are TRBV5-1 and TRBJ2-3; 11 bases map to TRBD2. This CDR3 spans 18 amino acids. V gave up 3 bases and J gave up 3 bases; unmatched junction bases: 12. Germline CDR1 reads SGHRS; CDR2 reads YFSETQ.